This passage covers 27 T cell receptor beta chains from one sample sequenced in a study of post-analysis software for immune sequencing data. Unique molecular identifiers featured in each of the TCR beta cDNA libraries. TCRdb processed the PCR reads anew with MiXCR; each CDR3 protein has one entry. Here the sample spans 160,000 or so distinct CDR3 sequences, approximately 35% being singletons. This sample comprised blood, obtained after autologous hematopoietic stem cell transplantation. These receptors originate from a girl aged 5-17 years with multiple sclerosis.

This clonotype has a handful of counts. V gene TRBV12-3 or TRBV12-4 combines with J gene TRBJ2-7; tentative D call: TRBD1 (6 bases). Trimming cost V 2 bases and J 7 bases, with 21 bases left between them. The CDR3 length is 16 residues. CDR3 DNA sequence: TGTGCCAGCAGTTTATCCATGGTCGTGGGGGCTTGGGAGCAGTACTTC. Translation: CASSLSMVVGAWEQYF.

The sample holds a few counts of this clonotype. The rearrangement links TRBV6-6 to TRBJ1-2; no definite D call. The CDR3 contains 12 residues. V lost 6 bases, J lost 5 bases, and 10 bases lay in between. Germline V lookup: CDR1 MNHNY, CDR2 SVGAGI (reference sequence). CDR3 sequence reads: CASSPRAYGYTF. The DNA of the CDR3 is TGTGCCAGCAGCCCCCGGGCTTATGGCTACACCTTC.

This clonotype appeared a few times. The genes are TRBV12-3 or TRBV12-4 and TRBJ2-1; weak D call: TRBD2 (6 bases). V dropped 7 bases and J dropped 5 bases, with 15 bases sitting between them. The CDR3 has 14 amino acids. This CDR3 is CASKPGASHNEQFF. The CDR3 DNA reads TGTGCCAGCAAACCGGGAGCCAGCCACAATGAGCAGTTCTTC.

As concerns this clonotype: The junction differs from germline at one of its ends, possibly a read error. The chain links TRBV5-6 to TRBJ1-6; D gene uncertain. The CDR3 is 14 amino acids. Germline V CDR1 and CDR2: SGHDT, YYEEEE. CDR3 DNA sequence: TGTGCCAGCAGCTTGGGCCGAAGTAATTCACCCCGCCACTTT. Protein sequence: CASSLGRSNSPRHF.

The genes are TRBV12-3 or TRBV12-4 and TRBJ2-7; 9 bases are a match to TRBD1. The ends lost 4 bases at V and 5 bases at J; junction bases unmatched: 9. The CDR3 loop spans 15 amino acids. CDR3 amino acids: CASSSSRQGVHEQYF. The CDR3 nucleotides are TGTGCCAGCAGTTCCTCTCGACAGGGGGTCCACGAGCAGTACTTC.

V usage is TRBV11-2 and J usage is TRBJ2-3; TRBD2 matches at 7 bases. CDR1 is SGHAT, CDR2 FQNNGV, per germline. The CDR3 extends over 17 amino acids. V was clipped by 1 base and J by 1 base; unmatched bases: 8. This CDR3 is CASSLVGGSFGTDTQYF. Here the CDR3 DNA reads TGTGCCAGCAGCTTAGTTGGCGGGAGTTTTGGCACAGATACGCAGTATTTT.

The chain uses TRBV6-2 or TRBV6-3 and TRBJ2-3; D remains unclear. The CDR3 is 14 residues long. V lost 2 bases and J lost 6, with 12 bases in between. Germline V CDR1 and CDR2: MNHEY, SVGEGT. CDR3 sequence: CASSYGTASDTQYF. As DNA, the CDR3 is TGTGCCAGCAGTTACGGCACCGCCTCGGATACGCAGTATTTT.

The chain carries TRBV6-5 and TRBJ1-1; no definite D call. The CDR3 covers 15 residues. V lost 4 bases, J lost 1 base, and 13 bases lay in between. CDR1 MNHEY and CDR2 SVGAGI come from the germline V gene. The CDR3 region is CASSWSPVGNTEAFF. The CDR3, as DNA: TGTGCCAGCAGTTGGTCTCCAGTTGGGAACACTGAAGCTTTCTTT.

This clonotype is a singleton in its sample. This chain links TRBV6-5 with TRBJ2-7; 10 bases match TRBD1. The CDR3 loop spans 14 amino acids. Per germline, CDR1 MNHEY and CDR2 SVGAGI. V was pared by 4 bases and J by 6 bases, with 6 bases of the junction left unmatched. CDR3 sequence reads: CASSSPGQGSEQYF. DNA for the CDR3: TGTGCCAGCAGTTCCCCGGGACAGGGGAGCGAGCAGTACTTC.

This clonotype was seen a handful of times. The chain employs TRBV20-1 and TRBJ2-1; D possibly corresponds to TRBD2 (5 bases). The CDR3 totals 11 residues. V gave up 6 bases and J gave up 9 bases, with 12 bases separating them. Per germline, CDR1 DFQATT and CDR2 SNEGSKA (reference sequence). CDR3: CSANPGTEQFF. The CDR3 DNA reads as TGCAGTGCCAATCCGGGAACTGAGCAGTTCTTC.

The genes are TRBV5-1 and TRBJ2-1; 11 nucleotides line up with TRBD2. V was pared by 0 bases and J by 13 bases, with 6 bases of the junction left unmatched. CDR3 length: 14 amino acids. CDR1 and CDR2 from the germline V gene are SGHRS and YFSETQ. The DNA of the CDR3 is TGCGCCAGCAGCTTGGCACTAGCGGGAGATTCACAGTTCTTC. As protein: CASSLALAGDSQFF.

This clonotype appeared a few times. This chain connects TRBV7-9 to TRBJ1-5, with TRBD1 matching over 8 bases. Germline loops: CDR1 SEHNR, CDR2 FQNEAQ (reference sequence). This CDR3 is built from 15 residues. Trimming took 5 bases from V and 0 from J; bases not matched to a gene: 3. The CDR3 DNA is TGTGCCAGCAGCCTCGGGACAGGTAGCAATCAGCCCCAGCATTTT. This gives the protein CASSLGTGSNQPQHF. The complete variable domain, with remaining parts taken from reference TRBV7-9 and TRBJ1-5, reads DTGVSQNPRHKITKRGQNVTFRCDPISEHNRLYWYRQTLGQGPEFLTYFQNEAQLEKSRLLSDRFSAERPKGSFSTLEIQRTEQGDSAMYLCASSLGTGSNQPQHFGDGTRLSIL.

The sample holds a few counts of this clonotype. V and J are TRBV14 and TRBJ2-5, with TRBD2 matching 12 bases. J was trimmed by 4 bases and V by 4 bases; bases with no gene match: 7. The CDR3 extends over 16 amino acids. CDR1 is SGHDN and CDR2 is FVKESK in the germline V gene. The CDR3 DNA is TGTGCCAGCAGCCGCGATCGACTAGCGGGAGTAGAGACCCAGTACTTC. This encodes CASSRDRLAGVETQYF.

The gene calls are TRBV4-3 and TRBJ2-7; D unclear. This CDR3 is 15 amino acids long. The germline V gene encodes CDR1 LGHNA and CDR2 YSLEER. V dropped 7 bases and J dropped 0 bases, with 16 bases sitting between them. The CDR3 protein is CASTHLWGYSYEQYF. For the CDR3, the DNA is TGCGCCAGCACCCATCTATGGGGATACTCCTACGAGCAGTACTTC.

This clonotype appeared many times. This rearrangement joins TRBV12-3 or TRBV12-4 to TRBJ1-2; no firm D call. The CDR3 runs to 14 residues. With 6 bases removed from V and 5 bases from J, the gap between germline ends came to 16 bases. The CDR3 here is CASSPEGSWYGYTF. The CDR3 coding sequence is TGTGCCAGCAGCCCCGAGGGCAGCTGGTATGGCTACACCTTC.

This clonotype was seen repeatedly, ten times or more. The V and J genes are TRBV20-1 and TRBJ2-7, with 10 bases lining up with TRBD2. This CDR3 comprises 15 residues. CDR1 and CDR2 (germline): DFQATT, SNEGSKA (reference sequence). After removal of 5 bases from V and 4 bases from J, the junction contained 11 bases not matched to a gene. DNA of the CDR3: TGCAGTGCTCACTCGAACCTAGCGGGAGCATACGAGCAGTACTTC. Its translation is CSAHSNLAGAYEQYF.

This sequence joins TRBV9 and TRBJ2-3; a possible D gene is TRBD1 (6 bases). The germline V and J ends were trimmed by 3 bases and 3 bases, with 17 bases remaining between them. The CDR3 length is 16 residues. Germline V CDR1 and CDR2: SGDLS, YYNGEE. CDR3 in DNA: TGTGCCAGCAGCGCCCCCCCCAGGGGCGCGACAGATACGCAGTATTTT. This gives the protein CASSAPPRGATDTQYF.

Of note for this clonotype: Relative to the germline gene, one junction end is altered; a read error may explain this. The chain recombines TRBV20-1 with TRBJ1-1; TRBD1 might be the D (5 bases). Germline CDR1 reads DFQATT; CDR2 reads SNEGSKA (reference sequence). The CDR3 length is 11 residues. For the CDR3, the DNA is TGCAGTGCCCAGGGTGTCACTAAAGCTTTCTTT. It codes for CSAQGVTKAFF.

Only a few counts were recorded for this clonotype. CDR3 DNA sequence: TGTGCCAGCAGTGAAGAGGGACCTAGCGGGAGACCGAGGAATGAGCAGTTCTTC. It codes for CASSEEGPSGRPRNEQFF. The J gene is TRBJ2-1, the V gene TRBV2; 10 bases align to TRBD2. Germline lookup yields CDR1 SNHLY and CDR2 FYNNEI. With V trimmed by 1 base and J by 7 bases, 13 bases remained unmatched. The CDR3 length is 18 residues.

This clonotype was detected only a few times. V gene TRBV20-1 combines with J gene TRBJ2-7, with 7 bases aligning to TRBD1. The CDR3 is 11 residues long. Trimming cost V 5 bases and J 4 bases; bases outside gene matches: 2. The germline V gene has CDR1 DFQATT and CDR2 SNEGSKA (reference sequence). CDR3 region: CSADRDYEQYF. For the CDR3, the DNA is TGCAGTGCTGACAGGGATTACGAGCAGTACTTC.

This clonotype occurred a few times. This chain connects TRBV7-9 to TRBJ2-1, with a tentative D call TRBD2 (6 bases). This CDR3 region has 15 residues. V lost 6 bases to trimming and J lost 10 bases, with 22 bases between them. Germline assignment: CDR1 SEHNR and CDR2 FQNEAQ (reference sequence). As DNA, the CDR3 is TGTGCCAGCAGTTCCGGGGGATATAGTGATGGGGAGCAGTTCTTC. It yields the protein CASSSGGYSDGEQFF.

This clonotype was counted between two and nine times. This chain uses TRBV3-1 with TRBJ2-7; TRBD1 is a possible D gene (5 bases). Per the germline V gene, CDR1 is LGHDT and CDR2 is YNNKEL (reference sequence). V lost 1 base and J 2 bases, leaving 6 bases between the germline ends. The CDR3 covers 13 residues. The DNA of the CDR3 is TGTGCCAGCAGCCAAGGACAGCCCTACGAGCAGTACTTC. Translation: CASSQGQPYEQYF.

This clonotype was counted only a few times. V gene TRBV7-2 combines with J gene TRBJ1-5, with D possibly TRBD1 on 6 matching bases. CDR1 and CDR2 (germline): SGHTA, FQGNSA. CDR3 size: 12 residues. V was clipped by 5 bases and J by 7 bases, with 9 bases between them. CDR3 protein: CASSDRSQPQHF. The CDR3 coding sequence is TGTGCCAGCAGCGACAGGTCACAGCCCCAGCATTTT.

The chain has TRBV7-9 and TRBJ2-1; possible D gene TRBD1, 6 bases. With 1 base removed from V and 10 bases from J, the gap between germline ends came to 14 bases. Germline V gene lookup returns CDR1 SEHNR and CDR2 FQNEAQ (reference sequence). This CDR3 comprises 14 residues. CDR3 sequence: CASSLDGWGREQFF. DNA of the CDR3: TGTGCCAGCAGCTTAGATGGGTGGGGGCGCGAGCAGTTCTTC.

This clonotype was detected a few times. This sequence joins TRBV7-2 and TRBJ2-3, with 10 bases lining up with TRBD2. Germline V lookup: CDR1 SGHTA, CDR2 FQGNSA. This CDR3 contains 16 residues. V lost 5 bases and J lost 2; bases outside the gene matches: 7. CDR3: CASSATGTSDTDTQYF. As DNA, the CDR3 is TGTGCCAGCAGCGCCACCGGGACTAGCGACACAGATACGCAGTATTTT.

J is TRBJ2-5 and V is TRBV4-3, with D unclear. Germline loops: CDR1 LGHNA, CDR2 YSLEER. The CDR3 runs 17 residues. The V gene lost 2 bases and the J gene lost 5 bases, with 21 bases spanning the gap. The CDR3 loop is CASSQRLPVGTSETQYF. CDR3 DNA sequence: TGCGCCAGCAGCCAAAGGCTGCCAGTCGGTACGAGTGAGACCCAGTACTTC.

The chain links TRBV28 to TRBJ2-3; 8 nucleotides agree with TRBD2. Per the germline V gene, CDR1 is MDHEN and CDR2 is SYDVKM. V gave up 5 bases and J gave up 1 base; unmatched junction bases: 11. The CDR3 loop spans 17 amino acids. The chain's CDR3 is CASSPLRTSPGTDTQYF. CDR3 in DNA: TGTGCCAGCAGTCCCCTCCGGACTAGCCCTGGCACAGATACGCAGTATTTT.